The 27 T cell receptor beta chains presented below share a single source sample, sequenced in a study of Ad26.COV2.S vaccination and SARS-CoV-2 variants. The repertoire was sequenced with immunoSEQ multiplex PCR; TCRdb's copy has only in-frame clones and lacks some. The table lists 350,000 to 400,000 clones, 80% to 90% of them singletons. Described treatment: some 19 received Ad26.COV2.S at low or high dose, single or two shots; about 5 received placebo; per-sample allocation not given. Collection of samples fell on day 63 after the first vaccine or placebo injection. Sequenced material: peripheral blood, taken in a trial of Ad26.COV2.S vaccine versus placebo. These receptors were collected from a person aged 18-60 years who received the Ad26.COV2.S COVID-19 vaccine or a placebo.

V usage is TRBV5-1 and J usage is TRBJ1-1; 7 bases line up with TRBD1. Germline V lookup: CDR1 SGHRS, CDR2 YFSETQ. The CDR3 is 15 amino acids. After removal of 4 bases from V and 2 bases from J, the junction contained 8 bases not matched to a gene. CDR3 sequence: CASSMTGRGNTEAFF. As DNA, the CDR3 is TGCGCCAGCAGCATGACAGGGCGGGGAAACACTGAAGCTTTCTTT. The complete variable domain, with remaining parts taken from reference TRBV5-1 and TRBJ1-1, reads KAGVTQTPRYLIKTRGQQVTLSCSPISGHRSVSWYQQTPGQGLQFLFEYFSETQRNKGNFPGRFSGRQFSNSRSEMNVSTLELGDSALYLCASSMTGRGNTEAFFGQGTRLTVV.

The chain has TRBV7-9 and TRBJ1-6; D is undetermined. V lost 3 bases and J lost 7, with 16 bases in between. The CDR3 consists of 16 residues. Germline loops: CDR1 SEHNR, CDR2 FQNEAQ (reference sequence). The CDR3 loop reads CASSFSNLTKNSPLHF. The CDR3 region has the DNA TGTGCCAGCAGCTTCAGCAATCTAACGAAAAATTCACCCCTCCACTTT. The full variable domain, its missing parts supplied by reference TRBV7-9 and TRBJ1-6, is DTGVSQNPRHKITKRGQNVTFRCDPISEHNRLYWYRQTLGQGPEFLTYFQNEAQLEKSRLLSDRFSAERPKGSFSTLEIQRTEQGDSAMYLCASSFSNLTKNSPLHFGNGTRLTVT.

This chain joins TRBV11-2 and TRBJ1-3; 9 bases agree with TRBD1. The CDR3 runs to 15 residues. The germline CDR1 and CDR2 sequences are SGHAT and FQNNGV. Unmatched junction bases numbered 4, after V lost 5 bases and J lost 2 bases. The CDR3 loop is CASSPTGGTGNTIYF. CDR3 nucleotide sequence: TGTGCCAGCAGCCCGACAGGGGGAACTGGAAACACCATATATTTT.

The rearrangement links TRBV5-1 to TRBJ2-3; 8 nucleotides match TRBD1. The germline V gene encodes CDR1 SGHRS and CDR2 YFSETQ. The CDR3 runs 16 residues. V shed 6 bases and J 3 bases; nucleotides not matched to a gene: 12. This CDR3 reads CASTPNFGQGTDTQYF. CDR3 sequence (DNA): TGCGCCAGCACCCCGAACTTTGGACAGGGAACAGATACGCAGTATTTT.

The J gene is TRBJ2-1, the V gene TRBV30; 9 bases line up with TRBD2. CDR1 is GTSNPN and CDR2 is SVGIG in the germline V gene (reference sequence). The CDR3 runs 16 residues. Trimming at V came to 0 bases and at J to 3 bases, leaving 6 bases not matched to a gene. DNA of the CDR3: TGTGCCTGGAGTGTACCCAGCGGGGGGATCTACAATGAGCAGTTCTTC. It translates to CAWSVPSGGIYNEQFF.

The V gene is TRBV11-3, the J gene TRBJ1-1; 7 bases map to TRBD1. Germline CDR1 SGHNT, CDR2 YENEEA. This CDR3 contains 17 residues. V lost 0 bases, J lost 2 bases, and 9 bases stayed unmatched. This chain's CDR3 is CASSLEPTGRLNTEAFF. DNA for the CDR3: TGTGCCAGCAGCTTAGAGCCGACAGGGAGGCTAAACACTGAAGCTTTCTTT.

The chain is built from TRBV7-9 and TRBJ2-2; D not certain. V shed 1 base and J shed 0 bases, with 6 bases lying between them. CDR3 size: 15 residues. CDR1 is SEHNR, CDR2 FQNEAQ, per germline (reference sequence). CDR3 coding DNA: TGTGCCAGCAGCTTAGGGGCAGCGAACACCGGGGAGCTGTTTTTT. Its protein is CASSLGAANTGELFF.

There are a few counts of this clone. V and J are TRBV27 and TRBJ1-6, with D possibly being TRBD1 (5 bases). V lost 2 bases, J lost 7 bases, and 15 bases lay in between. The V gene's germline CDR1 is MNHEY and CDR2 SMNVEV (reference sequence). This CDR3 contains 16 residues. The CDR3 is CASSLKAPRGNSPLHF. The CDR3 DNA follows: TGTGCCAGCAGTTTAAAGGCCCCAAGGGGAAATTCACCCCTCCACTTT.

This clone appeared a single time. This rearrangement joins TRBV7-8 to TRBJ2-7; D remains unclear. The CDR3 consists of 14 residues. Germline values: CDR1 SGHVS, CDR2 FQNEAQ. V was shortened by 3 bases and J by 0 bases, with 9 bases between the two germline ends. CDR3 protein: CASSFSGRSYEQYF. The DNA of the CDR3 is TGTGCCAGCAGCTTTTCAGGACGCTCCTACGAGCAGTACTTC.

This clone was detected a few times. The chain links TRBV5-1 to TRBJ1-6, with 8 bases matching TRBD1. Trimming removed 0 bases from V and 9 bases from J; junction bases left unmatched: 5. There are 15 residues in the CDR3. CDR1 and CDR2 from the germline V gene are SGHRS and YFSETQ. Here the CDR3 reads CASSLAGQVTSPLHF. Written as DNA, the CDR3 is TGCGCCAGCAGCTTGGCGGGACAGGTCACTTCACCCCTCCACTTT.

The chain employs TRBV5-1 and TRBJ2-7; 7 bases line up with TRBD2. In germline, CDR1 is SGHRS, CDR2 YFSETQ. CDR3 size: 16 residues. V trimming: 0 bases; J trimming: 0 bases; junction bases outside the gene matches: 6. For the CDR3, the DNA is TGCGCCAGCAGCTTGGGCGGGCGGGGGTTCTCCTACGAGCAGTACTTC. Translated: CASSLGGRGFSYEQYF.

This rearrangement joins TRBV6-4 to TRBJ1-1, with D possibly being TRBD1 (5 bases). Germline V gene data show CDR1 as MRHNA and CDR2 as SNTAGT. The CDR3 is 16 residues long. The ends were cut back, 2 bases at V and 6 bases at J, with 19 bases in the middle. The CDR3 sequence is CASSDHIGTPSSEAFF. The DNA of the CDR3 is TGTGCCAGCAGTGACCATATCGGGACGCCTAGTTCTGAAGCTTTCTTT.

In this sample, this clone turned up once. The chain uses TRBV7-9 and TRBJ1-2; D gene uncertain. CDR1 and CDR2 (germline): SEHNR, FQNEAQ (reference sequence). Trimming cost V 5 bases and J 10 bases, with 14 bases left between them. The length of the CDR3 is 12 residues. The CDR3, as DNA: TGTGCCAGCAGCGCTCCGGACGTGTACTACACCTTC. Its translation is CASSAPDVYYTF.

CDR3 loop: CTSSQEHFTGLPTYNEQFF. The DNA of the CDR3 is TGCACCAGCAGCCAAGAGCATTTTACGGGACTACCGACCTACAATGAGCAGTTCTTC. The chain is built from TRBV1 and TRBJ2-1; the table's TRBD2 call for D was not verified on the DNA. TRBV1 is shown as a pseudogene. This CDR3 has 19 residues.

CDR3 bases: TGTGCCAGCAGCTTCCTAGCACCAGATACGCAGTATTTT. Translated: CASSFLAPDTQYF. This rearrangement joins TRBV7-2 to TRBJ2-3, with D perhaps matching TRBD2 (5 bases). This CDR3 is 13 amino acids long. Trimming stripped 3 bases from V and 4 bases from J, with 8 bases between. Looked up from germline, CDR1 is SGHTA and CDR2 is FQGNSA. Full variable domain (remainder filled in from reference TRBV7-2 and TRBJ2-3): GAGVSQSPSNKVTEKGKDVELRCDPISGHTALYWYRQSLGQGLEFLIYFQGNSAPDKSGLPSDRFSAERTGGSVSTLTIQRTQQEDSAVYLCASSFLAPDTQYFGPGTRLTVL.

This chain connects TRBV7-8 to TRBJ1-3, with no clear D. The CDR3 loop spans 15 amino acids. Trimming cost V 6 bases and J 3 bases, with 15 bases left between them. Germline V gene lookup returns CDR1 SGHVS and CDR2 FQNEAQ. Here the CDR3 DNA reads TGTGCCAGCAGAAACCCCGGGAGGGATGGAAACACCATATATTTT. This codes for CASRNPGRDGNTIYF.

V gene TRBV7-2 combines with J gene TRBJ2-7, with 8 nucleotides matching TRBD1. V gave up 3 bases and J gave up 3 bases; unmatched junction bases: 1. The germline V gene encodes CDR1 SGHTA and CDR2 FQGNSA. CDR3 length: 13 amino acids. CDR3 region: CASSLTGDYEQYF. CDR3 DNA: TGTGCCAGCAGCTTGACAGGGGACTACGAGCAGTACTTC.

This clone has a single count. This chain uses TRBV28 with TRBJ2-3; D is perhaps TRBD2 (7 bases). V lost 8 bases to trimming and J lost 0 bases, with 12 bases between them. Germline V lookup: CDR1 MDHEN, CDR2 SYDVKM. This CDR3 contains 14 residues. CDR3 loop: CASPGGASTDTQYF. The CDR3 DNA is TGTGCCAGCCCTGGGGGGGCTAGCACAGATACGCAGTATTTT.

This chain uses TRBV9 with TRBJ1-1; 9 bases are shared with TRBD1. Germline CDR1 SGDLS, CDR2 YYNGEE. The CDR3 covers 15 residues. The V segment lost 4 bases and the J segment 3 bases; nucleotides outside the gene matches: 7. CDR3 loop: CASSSLQGAHTEAFF. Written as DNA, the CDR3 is TGTGCCAGCAGCTCCTTACAGGGGGCCCACACTGAAGCTTTCTTT.

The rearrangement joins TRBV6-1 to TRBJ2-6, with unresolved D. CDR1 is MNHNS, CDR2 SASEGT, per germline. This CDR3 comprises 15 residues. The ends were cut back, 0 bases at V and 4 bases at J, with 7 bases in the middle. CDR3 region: CASSEAYAGANVLTF. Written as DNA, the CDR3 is TGTGCCAGCAGTGAAGCGTATGCCGGGGCCAACGTCCTGACTTTC.

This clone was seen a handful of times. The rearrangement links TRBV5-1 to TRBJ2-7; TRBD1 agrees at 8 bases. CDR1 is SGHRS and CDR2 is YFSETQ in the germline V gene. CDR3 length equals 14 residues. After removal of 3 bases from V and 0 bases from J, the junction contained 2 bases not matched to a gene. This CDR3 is CASSWGQDSYEQYF. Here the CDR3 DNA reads TGCGCCAGCAGCTGGGGACAGGACTCCTACGAGCAGTACTTC.

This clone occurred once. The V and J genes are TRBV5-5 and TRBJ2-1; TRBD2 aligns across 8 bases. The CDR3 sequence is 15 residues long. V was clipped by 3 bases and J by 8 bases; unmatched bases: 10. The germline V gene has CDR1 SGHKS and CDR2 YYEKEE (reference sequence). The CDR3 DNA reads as TGTGCCAGCAGCTCTCCGGGACTAGGGGTCGATGAGCAGTTCTTC. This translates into CASSSPGLGVDEQFF.

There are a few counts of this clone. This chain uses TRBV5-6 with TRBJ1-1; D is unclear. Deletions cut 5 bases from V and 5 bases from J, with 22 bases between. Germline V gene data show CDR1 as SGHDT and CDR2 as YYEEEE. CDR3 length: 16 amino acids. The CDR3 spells CASSFSRREMTTEAFF. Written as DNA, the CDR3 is TGTGCCAGCAGTTTCTCCCGTCGGGAGATGACGACTGAAGCTTTCTTT. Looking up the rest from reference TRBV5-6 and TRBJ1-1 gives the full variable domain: DAGVTQSPTHLIKTRGQQVTLRCSPKSGHDTVSWYQQALGQGPQFIFQYYEEEERQRGNFPDRFSGHQFPNYSSELNVNALLLGDSALYLCASSFSRREMTTEAFFGQGTRLTVV.

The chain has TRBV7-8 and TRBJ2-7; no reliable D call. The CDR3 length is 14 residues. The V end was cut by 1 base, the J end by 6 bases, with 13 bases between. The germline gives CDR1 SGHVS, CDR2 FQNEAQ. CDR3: CASSLESRTSEQYF. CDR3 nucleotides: TGTGCCAGCAGCTTAGAGTCCAGGACCTCCGAGCAGTACTTC.

CDR3 nucleotides: TGTGCCAGCAGCTTGATTAAGGAGAACACTGAAGCTTTCTTT. Its protein product is CASSLIKENTEAFF. The V gene is TRBV7-9, the J gene TRBJ1-1; D is undetermined. V was trimmed by 3 bases and J by 1 base, leaving 9 bases between them. The CDR3 runs 14 residues. Germline V gene data show CDR1 as SEHNR and CDR2 as FQNEAQ (reference sequence).

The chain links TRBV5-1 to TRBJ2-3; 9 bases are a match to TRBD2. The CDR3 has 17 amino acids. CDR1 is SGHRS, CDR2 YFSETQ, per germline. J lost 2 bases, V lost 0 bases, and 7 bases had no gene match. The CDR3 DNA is TGCGCCAGCAGCTTGGAGGCGCTAGCGGGGATCACAGATACGCAGTATTTT. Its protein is CASSLEALAGITDTQYF.

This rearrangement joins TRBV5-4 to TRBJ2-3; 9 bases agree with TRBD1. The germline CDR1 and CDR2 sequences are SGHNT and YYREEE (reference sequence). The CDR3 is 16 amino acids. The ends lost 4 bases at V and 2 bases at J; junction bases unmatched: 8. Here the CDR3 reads CASSRGQGIFTDTQYF. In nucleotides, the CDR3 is TGTGCCAGCAGCCGCGGACAGGGGATATTCACAGATACGCAGTATTTT.